Below are 12 T cell receptor beta chains sequenced from a single sample in a study of CD8 T cells in Susac syndrome. RNA, at roughly 0.5 to 1 ug, was reverse transcribed with random hexamers. TCRdb independently ran MiXCR on the immunoSEQ multiplex PCR reads; one entry per CDR3 protein. The sample holds over 120,000 distinct CDR3 sequences, more than 85% seen once. Sequencing input: CD4+ T cells from PBMCs. The receptors were sampled from a human donor with Susac syndrome.

For the CDR3, the DNA is TGTGCCAGCAGCCAACAATCACAGGGGAACTATGGCTACACCTTC. Translation gives CASSQQSQGNYGYTF. This chain joins TRBV4-2 and TRBJ1-2; 7 positions agree with TRBD1. The V segment lost 2 bases and the J segment 2 bases; nucleotides outside the gene matches: 5. The CDR3 contains 15 residues. CDR1 is LGHNA and CDR2 is YNFKEQ in the germline V gene.

There are a few counts of this clonotype. This chain links TRBV5-4 with TRBJ1-5; possible D gene TRBD1, 6 bases. CDR1 and CDR2 (germline): SGHNT, YYREEE (reference sequence). This CDR3 contains 14 residues. V was cut by 3 bases and J by 3 bases, with 10 bases left in between. The CDR3 DNA is TGTGCCAGCAGCTCGGGGGGCCCCAATCAGCCCCAGCATTTT. This codes for CASSSGGPNQPQHF.

This chain joins TRBV20-1 and TRBJ1-5; D not certain. The germline V and J ends were trimmed by 3 bases and 7 bases, with 4 bases remaining between them. The germline CDR1 and CDR2 sequences are DFQATT and SNEGSKA (reference sequence). CDR3 length: 10 amino acids. The CDR3 nucleotides are TGCAGTGCTAGGTGGCAGCCCCAGCATTTT. It codes for CSARWQPQHF.

This chain's CDR3 is CSAGEARGNQPQHF. CDR3 in DNA: TGCAGTGCCGGCGAGGCTCGGGGGAATCAGCCCCAGCATTTT. The chain is built from TRBV20-1 and TRBJ1-5, with D possibly being TRBD1 (5 bases). This CDR3 contains 14 residues. Germline V gene sequence: CDR1 DFQATT, CDR2 SNEGSKA (reference sequence). Trimming cost V 6 bases and J 4 bases, with 16 bases left between them.

The rearrangement joins TRBV25-1 to TRBJ2-1; D is unresolved. Germline V gene sequence: CDR1 MGHDK, CDR2 SYGVNS. CDR3 length: 17 amino acids. V lost 2 bases, J lost 2 bases, and 16 bases lay in between. The CDR3 is CASSEREARRTYNEQFF. CDR3 DNA: TGTGCCAGCAGTGAACGCGAGGCTAGGAGAACCTACAATGAGCAGTTCTTC. The full variable domain, completed using reference TRBV25-1 and TRBJ2-1, is EADIYQTPRYLVIGTGKKITLECSQTMGHDKMYWYQQDPGMELHLIHYSYGVNSTEKGDLSSESTVSRIRTEHFPLTLESARPSHTSQYLCASSEREARRTYNEQFFGPGTRLTVL.

This rearrangement joins TRBV12-3 or TRBV12-4 to TRBJ2-7, with TRBD1 matching 7 bases. The CDR3 loop spans 13 amino acids. The trim removed 6 bases at V and 2 bases at J, leaving 4 bases unmatched. The CDR3 DNA follows: TGTGCCAGCAGCCTGGACAGGACCTACGAGCAGTACTTC. It specifies CASSLDRTYEQYF.

The chain recombines TRBV29-1 with TRBJ1-1, with 8 bases lining up with TRBD1. This CDR3 contains 12 residues. Trimming removed 7 bases from V and 0 bases from J; junction bases left unmatched: 1. The germline V gene has CDR1 SQVTM and CDR2 ANQGSEA. The CDR3 loop is CSGRGLNTEAFF. The CDR3 nucleotides read TGCAGCGGCAGGGGGCTGAACACTGAAGCTTTCTTT.

V usage is TRBV7-2 and J usage is TRBJ2-1; no firm D call. There are 14 residues in the CDR3. Germline V CDR1 and CDR2: SGHTA, FQGNSA. V lost 2 bases and J lost 8, with 13 bases in between. The CDR3 nucleotides read TGTGCCAGCAGCTTAACGTACCCCTGGTATGAGCAGTTCTTC. Translation: CASSLTYPWYEQFF.

The chain employs TRBV2 and TRBJ2-5, with D uncertain. CDR3 size: 11 residues. In germline, CDR1 is SNHLY, CDR2 FYNNEI. V was clipped by 2 bases and J by 2 bases, with 0 bases between them. The CDR3: CASSEQETQYF. DNA for the CDR3: TGTGCCAGCAGTGAACAAGAGACCCAGTACTTC.

This sequence joins TRBV11-1 and TRBJ2-3, with TRBD1 matching 8 bases. Trimming took 8 bases from V and 3 from J; bases not matched to a gene: 7. This CDR3 has 14 residues. Per the germline V gene, CDR1 is SGHAT and CDR2 is FQDESV (reference sequence). The CDR3 bases are TGTGCCAGCGGTCGGACAGGGTCAACAGATACGCAGTATTTT. Its translation: CASGRTGSTDTQYF. Together with reference TRBV11-1 and TRBJ2-3, the CDR3 gives the full variable domain: EAEVAQSPRYKITEKSQAVAFWCDPISGHATLYWYRQILGQGPELLVQFQDESVVDDSQLPKDRFSAERLKGVDSTLKIQPAELGDSAMYLCASGRTGSTDTQYFGPGTRLTVL.

The chain couples TRBV25-1 to TRBJ2-3; D is tentatively TRBD1 or TRBD2 (6 bases each). Germline V gives CDR1 MGHDK, CDR2 SYGVNS. The CDR3 has 16 amino acids. V was clipped by 6 bases and J by 1 base, with 17 bases between them. The CDR3 protein is CASSRAAEGGTDTQYF. In DNA form, the CDR3 reads TGTGCCAGCAGCCGGGCGGCGGAGGGGGGCACAGATACGCAGTATTTT.

This chain uses TRBV12-5 with TRBJ2-7; tentatively, D is TRBD1 (6 bases). The CDR3 extends over 15 amino acids. V was pared by 1 base and J by 3 bases, with 13 bases between. Germline V CDR1 and CDR2: LGHNT, FRNRAP. The CDR3 is CASGLGQGTVYEQYF. The CDR3 nucleotides are TGTGCTAGTGGTTTGGGCCAGGGGACCGTCTACGAGCAGTACTTC.